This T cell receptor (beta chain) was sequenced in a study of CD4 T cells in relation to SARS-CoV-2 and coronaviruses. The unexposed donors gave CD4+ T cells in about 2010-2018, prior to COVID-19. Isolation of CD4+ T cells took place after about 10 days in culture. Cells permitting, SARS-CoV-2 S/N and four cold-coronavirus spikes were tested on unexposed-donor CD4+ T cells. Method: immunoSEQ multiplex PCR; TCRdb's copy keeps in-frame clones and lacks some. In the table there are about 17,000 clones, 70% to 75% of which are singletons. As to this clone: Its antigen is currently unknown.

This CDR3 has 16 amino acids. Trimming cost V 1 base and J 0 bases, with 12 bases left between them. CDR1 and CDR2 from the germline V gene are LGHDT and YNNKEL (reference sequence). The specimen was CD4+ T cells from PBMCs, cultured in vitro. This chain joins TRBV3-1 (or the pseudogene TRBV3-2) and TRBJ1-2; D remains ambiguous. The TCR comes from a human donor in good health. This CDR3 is CASSQGPGSSNYGYTF. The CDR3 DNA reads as TGTGCCAGCAGCCAAGGGCCCGGCAGTTCTAACTATGGCTACACCTTC.